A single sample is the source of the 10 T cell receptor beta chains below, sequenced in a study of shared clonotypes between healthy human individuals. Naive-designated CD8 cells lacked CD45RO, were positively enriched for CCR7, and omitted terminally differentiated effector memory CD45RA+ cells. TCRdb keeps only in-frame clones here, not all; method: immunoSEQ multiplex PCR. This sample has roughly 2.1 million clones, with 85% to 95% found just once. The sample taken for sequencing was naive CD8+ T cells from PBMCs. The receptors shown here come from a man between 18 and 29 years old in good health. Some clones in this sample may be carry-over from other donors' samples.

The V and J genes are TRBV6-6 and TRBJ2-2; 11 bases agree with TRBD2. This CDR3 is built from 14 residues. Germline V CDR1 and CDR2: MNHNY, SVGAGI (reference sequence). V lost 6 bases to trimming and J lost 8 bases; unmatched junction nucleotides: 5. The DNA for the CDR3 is TGTGCCAGCAGAGTAGCGGGAGGGGGTGGGGAGCTGTTTTTT. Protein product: CASRVAGGGGELFF.

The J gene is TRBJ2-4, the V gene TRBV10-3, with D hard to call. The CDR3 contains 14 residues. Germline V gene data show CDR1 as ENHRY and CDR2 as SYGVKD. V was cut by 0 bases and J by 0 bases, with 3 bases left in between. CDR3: CAISESSAKNIQYF. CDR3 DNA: TGTGCCATCAGTGAGTCGTCAGCCAAAAACATTCAGTACTTC.

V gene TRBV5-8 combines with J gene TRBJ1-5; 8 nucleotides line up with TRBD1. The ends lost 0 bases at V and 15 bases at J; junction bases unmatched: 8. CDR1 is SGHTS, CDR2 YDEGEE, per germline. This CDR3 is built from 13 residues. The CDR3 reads CASSLVEFGTGHF. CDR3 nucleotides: TGTGCCAGCAGCTTGGTAGAGTTCGGGACAGGGCATTTT.

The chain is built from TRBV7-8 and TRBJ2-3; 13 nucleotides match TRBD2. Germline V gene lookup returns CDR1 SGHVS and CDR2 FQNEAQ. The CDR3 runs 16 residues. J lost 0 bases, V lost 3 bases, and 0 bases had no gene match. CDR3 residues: CASSLTSGGSTDTQYF. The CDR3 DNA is TGTGCCAGCAGCTTGACTAGCGGGGGGAGCACAGATACGCAGTATTTT.

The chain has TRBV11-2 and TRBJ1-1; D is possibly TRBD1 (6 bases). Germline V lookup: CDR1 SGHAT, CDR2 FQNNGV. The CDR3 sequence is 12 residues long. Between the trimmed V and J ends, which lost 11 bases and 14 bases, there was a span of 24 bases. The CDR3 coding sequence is TGTGCCTCCTACCCCGGGGGCCACTCGCCCTTCTTT. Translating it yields CASYPGGHSPFF.

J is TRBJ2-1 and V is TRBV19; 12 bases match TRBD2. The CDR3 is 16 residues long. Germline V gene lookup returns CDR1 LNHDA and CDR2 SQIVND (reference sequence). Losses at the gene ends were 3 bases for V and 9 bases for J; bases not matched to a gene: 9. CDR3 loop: CASSMSASGRAFEQFF. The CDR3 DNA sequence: TGTGCCAGTAGTATGTCCGCTAGCGGGAGGGCCTTTGAGCAGTTCTTC.

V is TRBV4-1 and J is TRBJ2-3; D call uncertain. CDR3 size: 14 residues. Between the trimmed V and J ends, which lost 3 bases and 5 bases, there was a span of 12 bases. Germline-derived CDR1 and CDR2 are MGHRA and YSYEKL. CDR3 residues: CASSHSLVGDTQYF. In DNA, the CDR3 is TGCGCCAGCAGCCATTCCCTAGTTGGAGATACGCAGTATTTT.

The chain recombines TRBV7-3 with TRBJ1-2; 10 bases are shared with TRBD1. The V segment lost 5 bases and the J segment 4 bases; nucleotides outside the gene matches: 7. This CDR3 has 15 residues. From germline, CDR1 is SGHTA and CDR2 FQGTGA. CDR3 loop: CASSPGQGVSYGYTF. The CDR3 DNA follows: TGTGCCAGCAGCCCCGGACAGGGGGTAAGCTATGGCTACACCTTC.

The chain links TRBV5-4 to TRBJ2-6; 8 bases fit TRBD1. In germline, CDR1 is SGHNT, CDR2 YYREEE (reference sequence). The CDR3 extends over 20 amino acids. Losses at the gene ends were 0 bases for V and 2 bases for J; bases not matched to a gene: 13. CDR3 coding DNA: TGTGCCAGCAGCTTGGCTCTACGGACAGGGAGCTCGGCTGGGGCCAACGTCCTGACTTTC. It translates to CASSLALRTGSSAGANVLTF.

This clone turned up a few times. CDR3 DNA: TGTGCCAGCAGCTTAGCAAATTTGATCGACAGAGAGCAGTTCTTC. This gives the protein CASSLANLIDREQFF. The chain carries TRBV7-9 and TRBJ2-1; D is possibly TRBD1 (5 bases). The V end lost 0 bases, the J end lost 10 bases, and 16 bases lay between the germline ends. Germline loops: CDR1 SEHNR, CDR2 FQNEAQ (reference sequence). CDR3 length equals 15 residues.